What follows are 8 T cell receptor beta chains derived from one specimen sequenced in a study of shared clonotypes between healthy human individuals. Naive CD8 cells, CD45RO-negative and positively selected for CCR7, excluded terminally differentiated effector memory CD45RA+ cells. The data were produced by immunoSEQ multiplex PCR, yet TCRdb's version contains in-frame clones alone and is incomplete. There are about 2.1 million clones in the sample; 85% to 95% occur only once, and around 1.7% lies in the top ten. Material: naive CD8+ T cells from PBMCs. Receptor source: a man younger than 35 in good health. Some clones in this sample may be carry-over from other donors' samples.

The J gene is TRBJ2-1, the V gene TRBV28, with 7 positions matching TRBD2. CDR3 length: 13 residues. Looked up from germline, CDR1 is MDHEN and CDR2 is SYDVKM. With V trimmed by 7 bases and J by 3 bases, 3 bases remained unmatched. Written as DNA, the CDR3 is TGTGCCAGCACCCCTAGCGGCTACAATGAGCAGTTCTTC. It encodes CASTPSGYNEQFF. Using reference TRBV28 and TRBJ2-1 for the parts outside the CDR3, the full variable domain is DVKVTQSSRYLVKRTGEKVFLECVQDMDHENMFWYRQDPGLGLRLIYFSYDVKMKEKGDIPEGYSVSREKKERFSLILESASTNQTSMYLCASTPSGYNEQFFGPGTRLTVL.

The gene calls are TRBV9 and TRBJ1-4; 7 bases are a match to TRBD1. Germline CDR1 SGDLS, CDR2 YYNGEE. J lost 0 bases, V lost 4 bases, and 3 bases had no gene match. The length of the CDR3 is 15 residues. In DNA form, the CDR3 reads TGTGCCAGCAGCACCCAGGGGGCAACTAATGAAAAACTGTTTTTT. Encoded protein: CASSTQGATNEKLFF.

This sequence joins TRBV19 and TRBJ1-4; D not resolved. The CDR3 extends over 14 amino acids. Germline-derived CDR1 and CDR2 are LNHDA and SQIVND (reference sequence). V shed 1 base and J shed 7 bases, with 10 bases lying between them. The CDR3 loop is CASSIGTATEKLFF. The CDR3 DNA sequence: TGTGCCAGTAGTATAGGGACGGCGACTGAAAAACTGTTTTTT.

For the CDR3, the DNA is TGCGCCAGCAGCTTGGAACTAGACTACAATGAGCAGTTCTTC. Its translation: CASSLELDYNEQFF. The chain uses TRBV5-1 and TRBJ2-1; perhaps TRBD2 as D (5 bases). Trimming stripped 0 bases from V and 3 bases from J, with 7 bases between. CDR1 SGHRS and CDR2 YFSETQ come from the germline V gene. The CDR3 loop spans 14 amino acids. Full variable domain (missing parts from reference TRBV5-1 and TRBJ2-1): KAGVTQTPRYLIKTRGQQVTLSCSPISGHRSVSWYQQTPGQGLQFLFEYFSETQRNKGNFPGRFSGRQFSNSRSEMNVSTLELGDSALYLCASSLELDYNEQFFGPGTRLTVL.

The rearrangement uses TRBV9 and TRBJ2-7; 8 bases map to TRBD2. Germline loops: CDR1 SGDLS, CDR2 YYNGEE. CDR3 size: 16 residues. With V trimmed by 4 bases and J by 4 bases, 13 bases remained unmatched. The CDR3 is CASSIAGTRSFYEQYF. CDR3 in DNA: TGTGCCAGCAGCATTGCCGGGACTAGAAGTTTTTACGAGCAGTACTTC.

CDR3: CASSLGPNEQFF. CDR3 DNA sequence: TGTGCCAGCAGTTTAGGACCCAATGAGCAGTTCTTC. The J gene is TRBJ2-1, the V gene TRBV5-8; D is uncertain. V shed 5 bases and J shed 6 bases, with 9 bases lying between them. The CDR3 contains 12 residues. The germline gives CDR1 SGHTS, CDR2 YDEGEE.

The chain carries TRBV2 and TRBJ1-3; D gene unclear. Germline CDR1 is SNHLY and CDR2 is FYNNEI. V was shortened by 8 bases and J by 2 bases, with 4 bases between the two germline ends. CDR3 length: 11 amino acids. The CDR3 DNA is TGTGCCAGCCTGGCTGGAAACACCATATATTTT. Its translation: CASLAGNTIYF.

J is TRBJ1-4 and V is TRBV7-8; D may be TRBD1 (6 bases). V lost 6 bases and J 3 bases, leaving 20 bases between the germline ends. This CDR3 has 17 amino acids. Germline CDR1 is SGHVS and CDR2 is FQNEAQ. This CDR3 is CASRGTQGFLPNEKLFF. DNA for the CDR3: TGTGCCAGCAGGGGCACACAGGGTTTTCTTCCTAATGAAAAACTGTTTTTT.